These T cell receptor beta chains were read from a single sample in a study of blood T cell repertoires in COVID-19. Only in-frame clones appear in the TCRdb table, and some are missing; sequencing was by immunoSEQ multiplex PCR. Of about 150,000 clones in the sample, around 83% were seen once. The sequenced material came from peripheral blood. All receptors come from a woman aged 55-69 years with COVID-19, enrolled during active disease. Both conserved end residues are trimmed from each CDR3. The order of the fields is V gene, J gene, CDR3 protein.

v_gene: TRBV24-1; j_gene: TRBJ1-6; CDR3aa: ATSDKLGSPLH
v_gene: TRBV27; j_gene: TRBJ1-2; CDR3aa: ASSYLGTNYGYT
v_gene: TRBV5-1; j_gene: TRBJ1-2; CDR3aa: ASKWNRDQGYT
v_gene: TRBV19; j_gene: TRBJ2-5; CDR3aa: ASKSGIGETQY
v_gene: TRBV7-6; j_gene: TRBJ2-1; CDR3aa: ASSLEWGGYNEQF
v_gene: TRBV18; j_gene: TRBJ1-1; CDR3aa: ASIQPGGTEAF
v_gene: TRBV6-5; j_gene: TRBJ1-5; CDR3aa: ASRWELTSNQPQH
v_gene: TRBV19; j_gene: TRBJ1-1; CDR3aa: ASSEQGNTEAF
v_gene: TRBV6-5; j_gene: TRBJ2-7; CDR3aa: ASRKTGQGLGEQY
v_gene: TRBV11-2; j_gene: TRBJ1-4; CDR3aa: ASGYGTGHEKLF
v_gene: TRBV5-1; j_gene: TRBJ2-3; CDR3aa: ASMTGLRGTDTQY
v_gene: TRBV5-1; j_gene: TRBJ1-2; CDR3aa: ASSLAASRTYGYT
v_gene: TRBV10-3; j_gene: TRBJ1-2; CDR3aa: AISEQSYYGYT
v_gene: TRBV6-2/TRBV6-3; j_gene: TRBJ1-2; CDR3aa: ASSRPIQGYT
v_gene: TRBV10-3; j_gene: TRBJ1-6; CDR3aa: AISGGTGTNSPLH
v_gene: TRBV5-1; j_gene: TRBJ1-3; CDR3aa: ASSSGTGTGNTIY
v_gene: TRBV5-1; j_gene: TRBJ1-1; CDR3aa: ASSRDRLNTEAF
v_gene: TRBV27; j_gene: TRBJ2-7; CDR3aa: ASSFLTSGHEQY
v_gene: TRBV5-1; j_gene: TRBJ2-1; CDR3aa: ASSVGQGSYNEQF
v_gene: TRBV14; j_gene: TRBJ1-6; CDR3aa: ASSQVGHQGRTYNSPLH
v_gene: TRBV12-3/TRBV12-4; j_gene: TRBJ1-1; CDR3aa: ASSLSVNTEAF
v_gene: TRBV4-1; j_gene: TRBJ2-5; CDR3aa: ASSQNGETQY
v_gene: TRBV10-3; j_gene: TRBJ1-1; CDR3aa: AIRVQGMETEAF